These 8 T cell receptor beta chains came from one sample sequenced in a study of blood T cell repertoires in COVID-19. Assay: immunoSEQ multiplex PCR; the TCRdb copy retains only in-frame clones and omits some. The sample yields 200,000 to 250,000 clones, around nine tenths seen once. Material: peripheral blood. These receptors came from a woman aged 60-70 years with acute or convalescent COVID-19.

The genes are TRBV20-1 and TRBJ2-7; TRBD1 is a possible D gene (5 bases). The CDR3 consists of 16 residues. V was shortened by 3 bases and J by 6 bases, with 24 bases between the two germline ends. The germline V gene has CDR1 DFQATT and CDR2 SNEGSKA (reference sequence). CDR3 sequence (DNA): TGCAGTGCTAGTACCGTGACAGCTACTTCGGCTAGCGAGCAGTACTTC. This encodes CSASTVTATSASEQYF.

This clone has a handful of counts. V usage is TRBV5-4 and J usage is TRBJ2-1, with 13 bases matching TRBD2. This CDR3 region has 15 residues. Germline V gene data show CDR1 as SGHNT and CDR2 as YYREEE (reference sequence). V trimming: 2 bases; J trimming: 5 bases; junction bases outside the gene matches: 1. CDR3 in amino acids: CASSFGLAGDNEQFF. CDR3 nucleotides: TGTGCCAGCAGCTTCGGACTAGCGGGGGACAATGAGCAGTTCTTC.

The V gene is TRBV24-1, the J gene TRBJ2-7; TRBD1 matches at 10 bases. The V and J ends lost 3 bases and 4 bases, in that order; junction bases with no gene match: 5. CDR1 and CDR2 from the germline V gene are KGHDR and SFDVKD. The CDR3 spans 15 residues. The CDR3: CATSDPGTGVYEQYF. Here the CDR3 DNA reads TGTGCCACCAGTGATCCCGGGACAGGGGTGTACGAGCAGTACTTC.

This clone was recorded only once. The V call is TRBV9, the J call TRBJ1-2; maybe TRBD1 (6 bases). V lost 4 bases to trimming and J lost 7 bases, with 20 bases between them. Germline V gene sequence: CDR1 SGDLS, CDR2 YYNGEE. CDR3 length equals 15 residues. The CDR3 nucleotides read TGTGCCAGCAGCATCGCGACAGGACGAACTTTTGGCTACACCTTC. It yields the protein CASSIATGRTFGYTF.

The V and J genes are TRBV7-3 and TRBJ2-5, with D maybe TRBD2 (6 bases). The germline V gene has CDR1 SGHTA and CDR2 FQGTGA. The CDR3 sequence is 15 residues long. The germline V and J ends were trimmed by 4 bases and 2 bases, with 14 bases remaining between them. CDR3 region: CASSSSGTAQETQYF. CDR3 nucleotides: TGTGCCAGCAGCTCCTCCGGGACTGCGCAAGAGACCCAGTACTTC. Full variable domain (outside the CDR3, taken from reference TRBV7-3 and TRBJ2-5): GAGVSQTPSNKVTEKGKYVELRCDPISGHTALYWYRQSLGQGPEFLIYFQGTGAADDSGLPNDRFFAVRPEGSVSTLKIQRTERGDSAVYLCASSSSGTAQETQYFGPGTRLLVL.

Here the CDR3 reads CASSQDLAGGYEQYF. In nucleotides, the CDR3 is TGTGCCAGCAGCCAAGACCTAGCGGGAGGATACGAGCAGTACTTC. The chain joins TRBV3-1 (or the pseudogene TRBV3-2) to TRBJ2-7, with TRBD2 matching over 11 bases. This CDR3 has 15 amino acids. V was pared by 0 bases and J by 4 bases, with 2 bases of the junction left unmatched. Germline-derived CDR1 and CDR2 are LGHDT and YNNKEL (reference sequence).

This rearrangement joins TRBV7-8 to TRBJ1-2, with 10 bases matching TRBD1. J lost 0 bases, V lost 5 bases, and 3 bases had no gene match. There are 15 residues in the CDR3. CDR1 SGHVS and CDR2 FQNEAQ come from the germline V gene. This chain's CDR3 is CASSRGQGANYGYTF. DNA for the CDR3: TGTGCCAGCAGCCGTGGACAGGGGGCTAACTATGGCTACACCTTC. Looking up the rest from reference TRBV7-8 and TRBJ1-2 gives the full variable domain: GAGVSQSPRYKVAKRGQDVALRCDPISGHVSLFWYQQALGQGPEFLTYFQNEAQLDKSGLPSDRFFAERPEGSVSTLKIQRTQQEDSAVYLCASSRGQGANYGYTFGSGTRLTVV.

The rearrangement joins TRBV24-1 to TRBJ1-4, with unresolved D. Germline CDR1 is KGHDR and CDR2 is SFDVKD. Trimming shortened V by 4 bases and J by 11 bases, and 10 bases separated the two germline ends. The CDR3 runs 12 residues. CDR3 protein: CATSDRFGKLFF. Here the CDR3 DNA reads TGTGCCACCAGTGACCGTTTCGGGAAACTGTTTTTT.